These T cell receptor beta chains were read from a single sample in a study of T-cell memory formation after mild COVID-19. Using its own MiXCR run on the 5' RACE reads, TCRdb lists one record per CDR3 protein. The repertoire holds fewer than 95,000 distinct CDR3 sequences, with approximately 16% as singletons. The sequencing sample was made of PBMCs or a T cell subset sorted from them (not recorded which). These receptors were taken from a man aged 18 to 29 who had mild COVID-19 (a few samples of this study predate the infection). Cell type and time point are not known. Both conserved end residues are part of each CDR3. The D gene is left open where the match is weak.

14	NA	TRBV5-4	CASSLSQDFYGYTF
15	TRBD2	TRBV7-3	CASSLGGSTYNEQFF
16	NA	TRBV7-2	CASSKWRGGRTDTQYF
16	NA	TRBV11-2	CASSLAATRATGELFF
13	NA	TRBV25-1	CASSVLDSETQYF
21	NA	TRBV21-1	CASSNSPPPGHMRAMNTEAFF
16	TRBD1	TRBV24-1	CATSGSDRGITDTQYF
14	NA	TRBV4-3	CASSQDRRLYEAFF
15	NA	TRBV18	CASSPRENSNQPQHF
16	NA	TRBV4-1	CASSQSADSSSYEQYF
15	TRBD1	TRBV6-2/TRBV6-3	CASRLTGERQETQYF
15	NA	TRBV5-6	CASSLEARMNTEAFF
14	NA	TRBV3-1	CASSQRVGRQPQHF
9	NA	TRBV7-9	CASGYGYTF
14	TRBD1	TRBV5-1	CASSWTGMNQPQHF
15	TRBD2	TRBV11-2	CASSPLMIREGEQFF
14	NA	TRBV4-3	CASSQDSPPDTQYF
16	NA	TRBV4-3	CASSQDIVSGANVLTF
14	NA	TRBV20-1	CSARDDVGPDTQYF
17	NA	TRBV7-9	CASSLAEEYSGANVLTF
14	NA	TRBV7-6	CASSLYGGTDTQYF
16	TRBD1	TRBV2	CASSDPGTGIAGELFF
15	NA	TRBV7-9	CASSLVVGAGGELFF
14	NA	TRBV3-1	CASSPPGDTGELFF
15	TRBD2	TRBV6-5	CASSSGGGATDTQYF
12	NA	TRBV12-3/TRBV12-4	CASSSIADTQYF
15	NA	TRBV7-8	CASSLATSPNYGYTF
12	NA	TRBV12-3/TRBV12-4	CASKRGADTQYF
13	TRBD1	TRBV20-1	CSARTGIRPEQFF
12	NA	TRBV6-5	CASSWGGTEAFF
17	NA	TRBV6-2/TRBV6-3	CASSYGDYRRLNTEAFF
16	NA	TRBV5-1	CASSLGLGLSTDTQYF
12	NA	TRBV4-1	CASTGTWAEAFF
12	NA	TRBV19	CASKAGVTEAFF
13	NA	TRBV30	CAWDWGTYNEQFF
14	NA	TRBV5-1	CASSLGHPNTEAFF
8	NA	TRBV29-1	CSVRGGTF
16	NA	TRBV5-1	CASSLHPTEANYGYTF
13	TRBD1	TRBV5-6	CASSLRGRETQYF
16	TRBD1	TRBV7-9	CASSRIGTAISYEQYF
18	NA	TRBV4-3	CASSQDDLRVLGYNEQFF
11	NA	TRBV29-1	CSVRPYNEQFF